The present T cell receptor (beta chain) was sequenced within a study of CD8+ T cells in alopecia areata. This clone showed up just a few times. Sequencing used cDNA as its template, made by extracting RNA and reverse transcribing it. Repertoires were generated with immunoSEQ multiplex PCR, while TCRdb's copy carries only in-frame clones and drops some. The sample lists a few hundred thousand clones; around two fifths were seen once. Sample treatment: oral pan-JAK inhibitor, 5-10 mg twice daily. Sequencing was performed on CD4+ T cells sorted from blood, taken around week 31, from a patient treated with tofacitinib. The source of this sequence is a human donor with alopecia areata.

CDR3 protein: CSVERLADYSYNEQFF. The CDR3 DNA is TGCAGCGTTGAGCGACTAGCGGACTACTCCTACAATGAGCAGTTCTTC. The V and J genes are TRBV29-1 and TRBJ2-1; TRBD2 aligns across 9 bases. Looked up from germline, CDR1 is SQVTM and CDR2 is ANQGSEA. This CDR3 is built from 16 residues. Trimming removed 3 bases from V and 0 bases from J; junction bases left unmatched: 6.